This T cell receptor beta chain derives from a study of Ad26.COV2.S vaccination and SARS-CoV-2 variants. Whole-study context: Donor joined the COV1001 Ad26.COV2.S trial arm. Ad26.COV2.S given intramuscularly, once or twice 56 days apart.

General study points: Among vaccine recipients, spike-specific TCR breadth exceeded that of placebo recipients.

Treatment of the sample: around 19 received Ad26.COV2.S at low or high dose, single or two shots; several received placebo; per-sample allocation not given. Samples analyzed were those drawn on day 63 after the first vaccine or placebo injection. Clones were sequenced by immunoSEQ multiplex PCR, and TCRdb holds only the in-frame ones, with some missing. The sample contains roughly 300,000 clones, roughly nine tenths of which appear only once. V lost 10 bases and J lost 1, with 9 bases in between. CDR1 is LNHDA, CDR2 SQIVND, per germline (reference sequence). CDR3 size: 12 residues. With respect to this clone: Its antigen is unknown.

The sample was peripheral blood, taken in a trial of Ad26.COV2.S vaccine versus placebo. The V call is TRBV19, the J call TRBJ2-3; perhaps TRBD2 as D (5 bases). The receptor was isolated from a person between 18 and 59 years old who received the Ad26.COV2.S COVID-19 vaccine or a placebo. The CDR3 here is CATRRGTDTQYF. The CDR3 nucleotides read TGTGCCACAAGGCGGGGCACAGATACGCAGTATTTT.